This TCR beta chain is from a study of T cell responses to AZD1222 COVID-19 vaccine. Background on the study: It was second doses at about 4 or about 12 weeks that were pooled. Regarding the study as a whole: Spike-wide vaccine-associated CD4 TCRs dominated at 160-218 and 743-854. Only 5 to 7 AZD1222 recipients tested seropositive at baseline. Possibly, clonal diversity was underestimated; donors were largely white British and included more females.

With 5 bases clipped from V and 8 bases from J, the junction kept 12 bases outside the gene matches. CDR1 and CDR2 from the germline V gene are SGHAT and FQNNGV. The CDR3 is 15 residues long. Clones were read by immunoSEQ multiplex PCR, and TCRdb kept only the in-frame ones, dropping some. The sample consists of about 120,000 clones, 88% of them appearing once. Points on this clone: What it recognizes is unknown.

Sequenced material: peripheral blood, taken on day 0 of AZD1222 vaccination. The V call is TRBV11-2, the J call TRBJ1-2; the match to TRBD1 covers 9 bases. This TCR was sampled from an adult in good health. CDR3 residues: CASSAGATGGEGYTF. The CDR3 region has the DNA TGTGCCAGCAGCGCAGGCGCCACAGGGGGCGAAGGCTACACCTTC.